Presented here are 30 T cell receptor beta chains from one specimen sequenced in a study of blood T cells in healthy people across ages. Together with a sample-barcoded 5' primer, a J-beta primer mix was included in a second PCR lasting about 7 to 11 cycles. In TCRdb, the 5' RACE reads were re-called with MiXCR into one record per CDR3 protein. The data show roughly 800,000 distinct CDR3 sequences, approximately 25% seen once. These data are also associated with another study on T cells of mothers and their children.

The specimen sequenced was blood. These receptors all stem from a boy aged 5-17 years in good health.

The rearrangement uses TRBV4-3 and TRBJ1-6; D is unresolved. Trimming left V 0 bases short and J 8 bases short, with 8 bases between. CDR3 size: 14 residues. From germline, CDR1 is LGHNA and CDR2 YSLEER. In nucleotides, the CDR3 is TGCGCCAGCAGCCAAGATCTCTCGGATTCACCCCTCCACTTT. Its protein product is CASSQDLSDSPLHF.

The chain uses TRBV21-1 and TRBJ2-5; TRBD1, the table's D call, was not compared with the DNA. The DNA end favors TRBJ2-7, so the J call may be wrong. TRBV21-1 is designated a pseudogene. The CDR3 length is 15 residues. CDR3: CASSIGTGVLYEQYF. CDR3 in DNA: TGTGCCAGCAGCATAGGGACAGGAGTGCTCTACGAGCAGTACTTC.

This clonotype was recorded a few times. The CDR3 protein is CASRIGNEQFF. In DNA, the CDR3 is TGTGCCAGCAGGATCGGGAATGAGCAGTTCTTC. The V and J genes are TRBV2 and TRBJ2-1; D is uncertain. CDR3 size: 11 residues. In germline, CDR1 is SNHLY, CDR2 FYNNEI. The V end was cut by 6 bases, the J end by 7 bases, with 7 bases between.

The chain joins TRBV6-1 to TRBJ2-7, with D perhaps being TRBD1 or TRBD2 (5 bases each). With 11 bases removed from V and 7 bases from J, the gap between germline ends came to 21 bases. The CDR3 spans 13 residues. Germline V gives CDR1 MNHNS, CDR2 SASEGT. The CDR3 loop is CAGNPTKGREQYF. The CDR3 DNA reads as TGTGCCGGCAATCCTACGAAGGGACGGGAGCAGTACTTC.

The chain recombines TRBV5-1 with TRBJ2-5; unclear D gene. Germline-derived CDR1 and CDR2 are SGHRS and YFSETQ. The CDR3 is 16 amino acids. The germline V and J ends were trimmed by 0 bases and 0 bases, with 12 bases remaining between them. This CDR3 reads CASSLGSQNYQETQYF. DNA for the CDR3: TGCGCCAGCAGCTTGGGGTCTCAAAATTACCAAGAGACCCAGTACTTC.

The rearrangement joins TRBV20-1 to TRBJ2-5; TRBD2 agrees at 12 bases. CDR1 DFQATT and CDR2 SNEGSKA come from the germline V gene (reference sequence). This CDR3 has 16 residues. The V and J ends lost 4 bases and 1 base, in that order; junction bases with no gene match: 7. CDR3 DNA sequence: TGCAGTGCTATTGGGACTAGCGGGTGGCGCCAAGAGACCCAGTACTTC. It encodes CSAIGTSGWRQETQYF.

This clonotype was seen a handful of times. Germline and junction disagree at one end, which may indicate a read error. The J gene is TRBJ2-1, the V gene TRBV7-2, with 10 bases matching TRBD1. Looked up from germline, CDR1 is SGHTA and CDR2 is FQGNSA. This CDR3 contains 14 residues. As DNA, the CDR3 is TGTGCCAGCAGCGGGAGGGACAGGGGCCACGAGCAGCACTTC. Translation: CASSGRDRGHEQHF.

The chain has TRBV5-6 and TRBJ1-1; D gene ambiguous. V was shortened by 1 base and J by 4 bases, with 17 bases between the two germline ends. The CDR3 runs 16 residues. Germline-derived CDR1 and CDR2 are SGHDT and YYEEEE. The CDR3 DNA reads TGTGCCAGCAGCTTGTCACCCTCCCTAGTGGGCACTGAAGCTTTCTTT. Residues: CASSLSPSLVGTEAFF.

The genes are TRBV9 and TRBJ2-2; no clear D gene. The CDR3 is made up of 16 amino acids. Germline-derived CDR1 and CDR2 are SGDLS and YYNGEE. Trimming removed 0 bases from V and 4 bases from J, with 13 bases in between. The CDR3 DNA sequence: TGTGCCAGCAGCGTAGAGGAAATAGCCGGCACCGGGGAGCTGTTTTTT. It translates to CASSVEEIAGTGELFF.

The chain uses TRBV12-3 or TRBV12-4 and TRBJ1-5, with 8 bases identical to TRBD1. The V and J ends lost 3 bases and 0 bases, in that order; junction bases with no gene match: 10. The CDR3 consists of 18 residues. CDR3 sequence (DNA): TGTGCCAGCAGTTTTACTGTTGGACAGGGCTTTAGCAATCAGCCCCAGCATTTT. Translated: CASSFTVGQGFSNQPQHF.

Only a few counts were recorded for this clonotype. V usage is TRBV6-6 and J usage is TRBJ2-3; D call uncertain. Germline V gives CDR1 MNHNY, CDR2 SVGAGI (reference sequence). There are 13 residues in the CDR3. V gave up 9 bases and J gave up 4 bases, with 14 bases separating them. The DNA of the CDR3 is TGTGCCAGTGCTCTGAGGAGCGCAGATACGCAGTATTTT. Its protein product is CASALRSADTQYF.

This clonotype has at least ten counts. The gene calls are TRBV27 and TRBJ2-7; D may correspond to TRBD1 or TRBD2 (5 bases each). The CDR3 has 13 residues. The V and J ends lost 1 base and 2 bases respectively, with 6 bases between them. Germline lookup yields CDR1 MNHEY and CDR2 SMNVEV (reference sequence). CDR3 bases: TGTGCCAGCAGTTTATTGGGGGCCTACGAGCAGTACTTC. Translation gives CASSLLGAYEQYF.

Concerning this clonotype itself: At one end, the junction sequence differs from germline, possibly due to a read error. The V and J genes are TRBV7-9 and TRBJ2-4; TRBD1 is a possible D gene (5 bases). In germline, CDR1 is SEHNR, CDR2 FQNEAQ (reference sequence). This CDR3 region has 14 residues. The CDR3 protein is CASSLTDTKNIQCF. The CDR3 nucleotides read TGTGCCAGCAGCTTAACGGACACCAAAAACATTCAGTGCTTC.

The chain recombines TRBV7-2 with TRBJ2-1, with D maybe TRBD2 (6 bases). The V and J ends lost 2 bases and 7 bases respectively, with 24 bases between them. CDR3 size: 18 residues. CDR1 SGHTA and CDR2 FQGNSA come from the germline V gene. The CDR3 sequence: CASSLHNAAGRMVNEQFF. As DNA, the CDR3 is TGTGCCAGCAGCTTACACAATGCGGCGGGGAGGATGGTAAATGAGCAGTTCTTC.

This sequence joins TRBV10-3 and TRBJ2-3; tentative D call: TRBD1 (6 bases). Germline CDR1 is ENHRY and CDR2 is SYGVKD. The CDR3 is 14 amino acids. Trimming took 3 bases from V and 5 from J, leaving 12 bases between them. The CDR3 protein is CAISEIEGVDTQYF. DNA for the CDR3: TGTGCCATCAGTGAAATAGAGGGGGTAGATACGCAGTATTTT.

This clonotype was observed a few times. The chain recombines TRBV7-9 with TRBJ2-3, with D possibly being TRBD2 (5 bases). CDR3 length: 14 residues. CDR1 is SEHNR, CDR2 FQNEAQ, per germline (reference sequence). The V and J ends lost 5 bases and 2 bases respectively, with 11 bases between them. The CDR3 region has the DNA TGTGCCAGCAGCGGAGAGGGCTACACAGATACGCAGTATTTT. Its protein is CASSGEGYTDTQYF.

The rearrangement links TRBV2 to TRBJ2-7, with TRBD1 identical over 9 bases. CDR1 and CDR2 (germline): SNHLY, FYNNEI. The junction had 7 bases not matched to a gene; V was cut back by 2 bases and J by 8 bases. This CDR3 is built from 14 residues. The CDR3 nucleotides read TGTGCCAGCAGTGAAAGGGGGGACAGGGTTCAGCAGTACTTC. Protein product: CASSERGDRVQQYF.

Notes on this clonotype: Sequence at one end of the junction differs from germline and may be a read error. The chain links TRBV5-6 to TRBJ2-2, with TRBD1 matching 8 bases. CDR3 length: 14 amino acids. The germline CDR1 and CDR2 sequences are SGHDT and YYEEEE. This CDR3 reads CASSLGTGPGELFF. The CDR3 DNA reads as TGCGCCAGTAGCTTGGGGACAGGCCCCGGGGAGCTGTTTTTT.

This clonotype was seen only a few times. The V and J genes are TRBV7-9 and TRBJ1-2; D unresolved. This CDR3 region has 16 residues. The V and J ends lost 0 bases and 4 bases respectively, with 15 bases between them. Germline V gives CDR1 SEHNR, CDR2 FQNEAQ (reference sequence). CDR3 nucleotides: TGTGCCAGCAGCTTAGCGTCCTCTCCCGAGGGCTATGGCTACACCTTC. This encodes CASSLASSPEGYGYTF.

This clonotype was observed a few times. The chain has TRBV18 and TRBJ1-6; D is unresolved. The CDR3 sequence is 15 residues long. Trimming pared 2 bases from V and 3 bases from J, leaving 8 bases between. Germline CDR1 and CDR2: KGHSH and LQKENI. The CDR3 sequence is CASSPAVNYNSPLHF. CDR3 in DNA: TGTGCCAGCTCACCAGCAGTCAACTATAATTCACCCCTCCACTTT.

The chain uses TRBV4-3 and TRBJ2-5, with 9 bases that match TRBD2. The germline V gene has CDR1 LGHNA and CDR2 YSLEER. The CDR3 spans 15 residues. Trimming at V came to 1 base and at J to 4 bases, leaving 4 bases not matched to a gene. CDR3 region: CASSQASGDLETQYF. The CDR3 coding sequence is TGCGCCAGCAGCCAAGCTAGCGGGGATTTAGAGACCCAGTACTTC.

The rearrangement uses TRBV12-3 or TRBV12-4 and TRBJ2-2; D is uncertain. Trimming removed 6 bases at V and 6 bases at J, with 11 bases between. This CDR3 comprises 13 residues. The CDR3 region has the DNA TGTGCCAGCAGCGCGAAGAAATCCGGGGAGCTGTTTTTT. This encodes CASSAKKSGELFF.

This rearrangement joins TRBV20-1 to TRBJ2-1; TRBD1 agrees at 8 bases. The DNA end is a closer match to TRBJ2-7, so the J assignment may be wrong. Germline V gives CDR1 DFQATT, CDR2 SNEGSKA (reference sequence). This CDR3 is built from 14 residues. The CDR3 region has the DNA TGCAGTGCTAGGATCGGGACAGGACCCCACGAGCAGTACTTC. Translating it yields CSARIGTGPHEQYF.

The rearrangement joins TRBV3-1 to TRBJ2-7, with 11 bases that match TRBD2. This CDR3 is 14 amino acids long. Germline CDR1 LGHDT, CDR2 YNNKEL (reference sequence). The V and J ends lost 2 bases and 7 bases, in that order; junction bases with no gene match: 4. The CDR3: CASSQPGLAAEQYF. CDR3 DNA sequence: TGTGCCAGCAGCCAACCGGGACTAGCGGCGGAGCAGTACTTC.

This clonotype was detected a few times. This chain joins TRBV5-1 and TRBJ2-5; D is undetermined. Germline CDR1 SGHRS, CDR2 YFSETQ. V was pared by 0 bases and J by 2 bases, with 14 bases between. This CDR3 region has 16 residues. DNA for the CDR3: TGCGCCAGCAGCTTGGTAAACGCAGCAGGACAAGAGACCCAGTACTTC. This translates into CASSLVNAAGQETQYF.

This clonotype appeared a few times. This chain links TRBV29-1 with TRBJ2-7, with D perhaps given as TRBD1 or TRBD2 (5 bases each). Germline CDR1 is SQVTM and CDR2 is ANQGSEA. This CDR3 spans 11 amino acids. Trimming left V 7 bases short and J 0 bases short, with 7 bases between. Here the CDR3 DNA reads TGCAGCGGGGGGTCCTCCTACGAGCAGTACTTC. It codes for CSGGSSYEQYF.

This clonotype was detected only a few times. The rearrangement joins TRBV14 to TRBJ2-5, with D tentatively TRBD2 (6 bases). Germline V gives CDR1 SGHDN, CDR2 FVKESK. This CDR3 is built from 13 residues. The V end lost 6 bases, the J end lost 4 bases, and 12 bases lay between the germline ends. The CDR3 coding sequence is TGTGCCAGCAGACCGGGACTGCTAGAGACCCAGTACTTC. Protein: CASRPGLLETQYF.

The chain recombines TRBV4-3 with TRBJ2-3; TRBD1 is a possible D gene (5 bases). Trimming pared 0 bases from V and 6 bases from J, leaving 13 bases between. This CDR3 spans 15 amino acids. Germline loops: CDR1 LGHNA, CDR2 YSLEER. As DNA, the CDR3 is TGCGCCAGCAGCCAAGATGGGGCGCTACGGGATACGCAGTATTTT. This gives the protein CASSQDGALRDTQYF.

This clonotype was counted only a few times. The V gene is TRBV3-1, the J gene TRBJ2-3; no firm D call. Trimming removed 3 bases from V and 2 bases from J, with 6 bases in between. The CDR3 runs 13 residues. The germline gives CDR1 LGHDT, CDR2 YNNKEL (reference sequence). CDR3 DNA sequence: TGTGCCAGCAGCCAGGATCTCACAGATACGCAGTATTTT. Its translation is CASSQDLTDTQYF.

As concerns this clonotype: The junction shows a germline mismatch at one end, possibly a read error. This chain connects TRBV4-1 to TRBJ2-5; 12 nucleotides line up with TRBD2. Per germline, CDR1 MGHRA and CDR2 YSYEKL. The CDR3 spans 12 residues. CDR3 amino acids: CASSHLAGGPVF. Written as DNA, the CDR3 is TGCGCCAGCAGCCACCTAGCGGGAGGGCCTGTCTTC.